In its sample, the clone carrying this TCR beta chain was seen once. These data belong to a study of blood T cell repertoires in COVID-19. Study as a whole: Samples came from the United States, Italy and Spain, spanning acute and convalescent COVID-19. The analysed material was cDNA or gDNA that came from T cells, B-cell-depleted T cells, or PBMCs.

Authors' analysis steps: Amplified reference gene primers provided the basis for estimating nucleated cell counts. Assay: immunoSEQ multiplex PCR; the TCRdb copy retains only in-frame clones and omits some. The V and J calls and clone size are taken from that table; D and trimming were inferred from the DNA. The data contain roughly 200,000 clones, approximately 89% of them seen just once; the ten biggest clones take up 8.2%. This CDR3 comprises 15 residues. Trimming removed 2 bases at V and 0 bases at J, with 9 bases between. Germline CDR1 SGDLS, CDR2 YYNGEE. The chain joins TRBV9 to TRBJ2-1, with D possibly TRBD2 on 5 matching bases. The TCR comes from a woman aged 55-70 years with acute or convalescent COVID-19. Sequenced: peripheral blood. CDR3 protein: CASSVSVSSYNEQFF. The CDR3 DNA reads TGTGCCAGCAGCGTTAGCGTTAGCTCCTACAATGAGCAGTTCTTC. The whole variable domain, remainder taken from reference TRBV9 and TRBJ2-1, is DSGVTQTPKHLITATGQRVTLRCSPRSGDLSVYWYQQSLDQGLQFLIQYYNGEERAKGNILERFSAQQFPDLHSELNLSSLELGDSALYFCASSVSVSSYNEQFFGPGTRLTVL.